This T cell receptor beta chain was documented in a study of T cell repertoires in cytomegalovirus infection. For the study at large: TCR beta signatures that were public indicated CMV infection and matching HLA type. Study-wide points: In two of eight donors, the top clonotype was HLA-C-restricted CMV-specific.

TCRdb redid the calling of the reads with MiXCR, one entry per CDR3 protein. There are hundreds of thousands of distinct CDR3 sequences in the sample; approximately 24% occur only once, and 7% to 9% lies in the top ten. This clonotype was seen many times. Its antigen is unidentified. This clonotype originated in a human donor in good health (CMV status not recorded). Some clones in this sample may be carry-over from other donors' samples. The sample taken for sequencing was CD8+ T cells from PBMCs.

For the CDR3, the DNA is TGTGCCAGCAGCTCGACTTCCTACGAGCAGTACTTC. It is translated as CASSSTSYEQYF. The chain carries TRBV7-8 and TRBJ2-7; D is ambiguous. V gave up 4 bases and J gave up 1 base, with 5 bases separating them. The germline gives CDR1 SGHVS, CDR2 FQNEAQ. CDR3 length equals 12 residues. The entire variable domain, with the rest obtained from reference TRBV7-8 and TRBJ2-7, is as follows: GAGVSQSPRYKVAKRGQDVALRCDPISGHVSLFWYQQALGQGPEFLTYFQNEAQLDKSGLPSDRFFAERPEGSVSTLKIQRTQQEDSAVYLCASSSTSYEQYFGPGTRLTVT.